These 16 T cell receptor beta chains were sequenced from one sample in a study of OX40 agonist ivuxolimab in advanced cancers. Measured with immunoSEQ multiplex PCR; TCRdb has only the in-frame clones, and not every one. Among 30,000 or so clones listed, roughly 82% were seen once. This specimen was CD4+ or CD8+ T cells sorted from blood, taken in a trial of the OX40 agonist ivuxolimab. These receptor sequences come from an adult with an advanced solid tumor such as melanoma, head and neck, liver or kidney cancer.

V is TRBV5-1 and J is TRBJ1-3, with 11 positions matching TRBD1. Trimming at V came to 4 bases and at J to 4 bases, leaving 4 bases not matched to a gene. The CDR3 totals 15 residues. Germline loops: CDR1 SGHRS, CDR2 YFSETQ. The CDR3: CASSPDRGPGNTIYF. The CDR3 nucleotides read TGCGCCAGCAGCCCGGACAGGGGGCCAGGAAACACCATATATTTT. The whole variable domain, filled in from reference TRBV5-1 and TRBJ1-3, reads KAGVTQTPRYLIKTRGQQVTLSCSPISGHRSVSWYQQTPGQGLQFLFEYFSETQRNKGNFPGRFSGRQFSNSRSEMNVSTLELGDSALYLCASSPDRGPGNTIYFGEGSWLTVV.

This clone was detected only once. This chain connects TRBV28 to TRBJ1-5; unclear D gene. Germline CDR1 MDHEN, CDR2 SYDVKM. The CDR3 is 17 amino acids. V lost 2 bases to trimming and J lost 2 bases, with 16 bases between them. The CDR3 protein is CASSLPPGRHGNQPQHF. In nucleotides, the CDR3 is TGTGCCAGCAGTTTACCCCCTGGACGCCATGGCAATCAGCCCCAGCATTTT.

Written as DNA, the CDR3 is TGCGCCAGCAGCCAAGAATCTGTACAGGGTAATGAAAAACTGTTTTTT. Protein product: CASSQESVQGNEKLFF. The J gene is TRBJ1-4, the V gene TRBV4-3; a possible D gene is TRBD1 (6 bases). V was pared by 0 bases and J by 4 bases, with 12 bases between. CDR1 and CDR2 (germline): LGHNA, YSLEER. The CDR3 extends over 16 amino acids.

This clone is labeled medium-sized (0.01 to 0.1%). The chain recombines TRBV7-9 with TRBJ1-1, with D possibly matching TRBD1 (5 bases). V dropped 5 bases and J dropped 1 base, with 14 bases sitting between them. This CDR3 has 15 residues. The germline V gene has CDR1 SEHNR and CDR2 FQNEAQ (reference sequence). CDR3 DNA: TGTGCCAGCAGCACGGCAGGGAGCGGGAACACTGAAGCTTTCTTT. Translated: CASSTAGSGNTEAFF.

The V call is TRBV19, the J call TRBJ2-7; D is perhaps TRBD1 or TRBD2 (5 bases each). Germline CDR1 reads LNHDA; CDR2 reads SQIVND (reference sequence). The CDR3 length is 14 residues. The V end was cut by 5 bases, the J end by 2 bases, with 13 bases between. This CDR3 is CASSFVGVAYEQYF. CDR3 sequence (DNA): TGTGCCAGTAGTTTTGTGGGGGTCGCCTACGAGCAGTACTTC.

The V gene is TRBV27, the J gene TRBJ1-6; 9 bases match TRBD1. J gave up 7 bases and V 7 bases, and 2 bases lay outside the gene matches. This CDR3 comprises 13 residues. The germline V gene has CDR1 MNHEY and CDR2 SMNVEV (reference sequence). The CDR3 sequence: CASKTGGNSPLHF. In nucleotides, the CDR3 is TGTGCCAGCAAGACAGGGGGGAATTCACCCCTCCACTTT.

This clone was observed a few times. The chain has TRBV4-1 and TRBJ1-5; D unclear. Germline-derived CDR1 and CDR2 are MGHRA and YSYEKL. V lost 0 bases and J 4 bases, leaving 13 bases between the germline ends. The CDR3 is made up of 16 amino acids. The CDR3 region is CASSQDLAPPNQPQHF. The CDR3 coding sequence is TGCGCCAGCAGCCAAGATCTGGCGCCTCCTAATCAGCCCCAGCATTTT.

The genes are TRBV7-9 and TRBJ1-5; D remains unclear. CDR3 size: 12 residues. V was shortened by 1 base and J by 5 bases, with 3 bases between the two germline ends. Germline CDR1 reads SEHNR; CDR2 reads FQNEAQ (reference sequence). CDR3 sequence: CASSLGDQPQHF. CDR3 coding DNA: TGTGCCAGCAGCTTAGGGGATCAGCCCCAGCATTTT.

The chain joins TRBV27 to TRBJ2-7; possibly TRBD1 or TRBD2 for D (6 bases each). The V end was cut by 3 bases, the J end by 5 bases, with 11 bases between. The CDR3 has 13 residues. CDR1 is MNHEY, CDR2 SMNVEV, per germline (reference sequence). The CDR3 bases are TGTGCCAGCAGTTTTGGGGGCGGGGACGAGCAGTACTTC. Protein sequence: CASSFGGGDEQYF.

The rearrangement links TRBV2 to TRBJ2-1; 15 bases are a match to TRBD2. This CDR3 is 17 amino acids long. V shed 8 bases, J shed 4 bases, and the junction held 9 bases outside the gene matches. The germline V gene has CDR1 SNHLY and CDR2 FYNNEI. CDR3 sequence reads: CASEGLAGGPEYNEQFF. The CDR3, as DNA: TGTGCCAGCGAAGGACTAGCGGGGGGGCCGGAGTACAATGAGCAGTTCTTC.

The CDR3 spells CASSQRTSGGYEQYF. The CDR3 nucleotides read TGCGCCAGCAGCCAACGGACTAGCGGGGGTTACGAGCAGTACTTC. This chain links TRBV4-1 with TRBJ2-7; 13 nucleotides line up with TRBD2. The CDR3 has 15 amino acids. V trimming: 2 bases; J trimming: 4 bases; junction bases outside the gene matches: 2. Germline V gene sequence: CDR1 MGHRA, CDR2 YSYEKL.

This rearrangement joins TRBV19 to TRBJ1-1, with D perhaps TRBD1 (5 bases). V was clipped by 1 base and J by 5 bases, with 11 bases between them. Germline assignment: CDR1 LNHDA and CDR2 SQIVND (reference sequence). The CDR3 runs to 14 residues. CDR3 in amino acids: CASSIGGVRTEAFF. The CDR3 coding sequence is TGTGCCAGTAGTATAGGGGGGGTGCGTACTGAAGCTTTCTTT.

The rearrangement uses TRBV30 and TRBJ2-1; a weak D match, TRBD2 (6 bases). The CDR3 extends over 13 amino acids. V was trimmed by 5 bases and J by 0 bases, leaving 8 bases between them. The germline V gene encodes CDR1 GTSNPN and CDR2 SVGIG (reference sequence). The CDR3, as DNA: TGTGCCTGGGCGGGGCACTCCTACAATGAGCAGTTCTTC. Protein: CAWAGHSYNEQFF.

The gene calls are TRBV9 and TRBJ1-6, with a possible D match to TRBD1 (5 bases). The V gene's germline CDR1 is SGDLS and CDR2 YYNGEE. This CDR3 has 14 residues. Between the trimmed V and J ends, which lost 0 bases and 13 bases, there was a span of 14 bases. The CDR3 here is CASSVEAHGGPLHF. The CDR3 nucleotides read TGTGCCAGCAGCGTAGAGGCCCACGGGGGGCCCCTCCACTTT.

The chain has TRBV27 and TRBJ1-1; tentative D call: TRBD1 (6 bases). Germline lookup yields CDR1 MNHEY and CDR2 SMNVEV (reference sequence). The CDR3 runs 16 residues. V lost 6 bases and J lost 0, with 17 bases in between. CDR3 amino acids: CASSHIPGTLNTEAFF. DNA of the CDR3: TGTGCCAGCAGCCACATTCCCGGGACACTGAACACTGAAGCTTTCTTT.

This clone has just one count. The V and J genes are TRBV6-4 and TRBJ1-1; TRBD1 agrees at 10 bases. Germline trimming cut 3 bases from V and 4 bases from J; bases unmatched to any gene: 8. In germline, CDR1 is MRHNA, CDR2 SNTAGT. The CDR3 totals 16 residues. CDR3 in amino acids: CASSESPGQGITEAFF. The DNA for the CDR3 is TGTGCCAGCAGTGAAAGCCCGGGACAGGGGATCACTGAAGCTTTCTTT.